Shown below are 32 T cell receptor beta chains from a single sample sequenced in a study of blood T cell repertoires in COVID-19. Only in-frame clones appear in the TCRdb table, and some are missing; sequencing was by immunoSEQ multiplex PCR. The sample holds around 83,000 clones, approximately 87% seen once. Source material: peripheral blood. These receptors all come from a woman between 65 and 79 years old with acute or convalescent COVID-19.

The gene calls are TRBV19 and TRBJ1-1, with 9 bases fitting TRBD1. Germline V gene lookup returns CDR1 LNHDA and CDR2 SQIVND (reference sequence). After removal of 10 bases from V and 1 base from J, the junction contained 10 bases not matched to a gene. This CDR3 has 15 residues. CDR3 nucleotide sequence: TGTGCCACCACGACAGGGGGGTGGTCGAACACTGAAGCTTTCTTT. It is translated as CATTTGGWSNTEAFF.

The gene calls are TRBV30 and TRBJ1-3; D is ambiguous. The CDR3 length is 11 residues. Germline V lookup: CDR1 GTSNPN, CDR2 SVGIG (reference sequence). The CDR3 is CGRSSGNTIYF. The CDR3 bases are TGTGGTAGGAGCTCTGGAAACACCATATATTTT.

The V call is TRBV25-1, the J call TRBJ2-2; TRBD1 matches at 7 bases. The CDR3 is 15 amino acids. Germline-derived CDR1 and CDR2 are MGHDK and SYGVNS. The trim removed 6 bases at V and 3 bases at J, leaving 7 bases unmatched. The CDR3 reads CASSGDRAYTGELFF. The CDR3 DNA is TGTGCCAGCAGCGGAGACAGGGCCTACACCGGGGAGCTGTTTTTT.

V and J are TRBV13 and TRBJ1-2; 7 nucleotides agree with TRBD1. The trim removed 5 bases at V and 4 bases at J, leaving 7 bases unmatched. Germline values: CDR1 PRHDT, CDR2 FYEKMQ (reference sequence). The CDR3 runs to 14 residues. In DNA, the CDR3 is TGTGCCAGCAGCCAGGAGACAGGGATCTATGGCTACACCTTC. It translates to CASSQETGIYGYTF.

The chain uses TRBV2 and TRBJ2-5, with D tentatively TRBD2 (6 bases). The V end lost 6 bases, the J end lost 4 bases, and 15 bases lay between the germline ends. The CDR3 runs 14 residues. CDR1 and CDR2 (germline): SNHLY, FYNNEI. CDR3 sequence reads: CASRLAGTSETQYF. The CDR3 DNA follows: TGTGCCAGCAGGTTGGCGGGGACCTCAGAGACCCAGTACTTC.

The chain combines TRBV2 with TRBJ1-4; D perhaps matches TRBD1 (6 bases). Germline assignment: CDR1 SNHLY and CDR2 FYNNEI. The V end lost 5 bases, the J end lost 4 bases, and 14 bases lay between the germline ends. This CDR3 is 15 amino acids long. Here the CDR3 reads CASSQGQTDNEKLFF. Written as DNA, the CDR3 is TGTGCCAGCAGTCAAGGACAGACAGATAATGAAAAACTGTTTTTT.

The chain recombines TRBV27 with TRBJ1-2; D call uncertain. The CDR3 is 13 amino acids. The V gene's germline CDR1 is MNHEY and CDR2 SMNVEV (reference sequence). With 2 bases removed from V and 7 bases from J, the gap between germline ends came to 11 bases. CDR3 coding DNA: TGTGCCAGCAGTTTACAGGCGTCCGGTGGCTACACCTTC. Protein product: CASSLQASGGYTF.

This rearrangement joins TRBV21-1 to TRBJ2-3; TRBD2 reflects the table's D call only, with no check against the DNA. TRBV21-1 is deemed a pseudogene. The CDR3 runs to 20 residues. CDR3 in amino acids: CASTKLLGPEPPGVTDTQYF. The CDR3 nucleotides read TGTGCCAGCACCAAACTTCTAGGACCGGAGCCTCCCGGGGTCACAGATACGCAGTATTTT.

V is TRBV2 and J is TRBJ2-7; 7 nucleotides match TRBD1. The CDR3 is made up of 14 amino acids. Looked up from germline, CDR1 is SNHLY and CDR2 is FYNNEI. The V and J ends lost 7 bases and 5 bases, in that order; junction bases with no gene match: 11. CDR3 DNA sequence: TGTGCCAGCACTTCCGGACAGGTAATTCACGAGCAGTACGTC. Residues: CASTSGQVIHEQYV.

The rearrangement links TRBV9 to TRBJ2-3; 9 bases are shared with TRBD2. The length of the CDR3 is 17 residues. Germline V gives CDR1 SGDLS, CDR2 YYNGEE. The J segment lost 5 bases and the V segment lost 2 bases, leaving 12 bases of the junction unmatched. CDR3 nucleotide sequence: TGTGCCAGCAGCGTGAAGGGCGCGGGGGGGCCAGGAGATACGCAGTATTTT. Translated: CASSVKGAGGPGDTQYF.

This chain uses TRBV10-3 with TRBJ2-5; tentative D call: TRBD2 (5 bases). Germline CDR1 and CDR2: ENHRY and SYGVKD. Trimming took 5 bases from V and 3 from J, leaving 19 bases between them. This CDR3 region has 16 residues. CDR3: CAISPEGSFFEETQYF. The CDR3 coding sequence is TGTGCCATCAGTCCCGAAGGGAGCTTCTTTGAAGAGACCCAGTACTTC.

The V and J genes are TRBV18 and TRBJ2-7, with TRBD1 matching over 7 bases. Per germline, CDR1 KGHSH and CDR2 LQKENI. This CDR3 is built from 15 residues. The V gene end was trimmed by 4 bases and the J gene end by 4 bases; junction bases not matched to a gene: 10. CDR3 amino acids: CASSLSRQGGYEQYV. The CDR3 DNA reads TGTGCCAGCTCACTCTCTCGACAGGGTGGTTACGAGCAGTACGTC.

CDR3 nucleotide sequence: TGTGCCCTTAATTCTCTAGCGGGGGCAGATACGCAGTATTTT. This sequence encodes CALNSLAGADTQYF. The J gene is TRBJ2-3, the V gene TRBV28; TRBD2 aligns across 10 bases. J was trimmed by 4 bases and V by 11 bases; bases with no gene match: 9. Germline values: CDR1 MDHEN, CDR2 SYDVKM. The CDR3 loop spans 14 amino acids.

The CDR3 loop is CASSILLAGGGRTGELFF. The DNA of the CDR3 is TGTGCCAGTAGTATTCTACTAGCGGGGGGAGGGCGGACCGGGGAGCTGTTTTTT. The V call is TRBV19, the J call TRBJ2-2, with 12 bases matching TRBD2. The CDR3 has 18 amino acids. V gave up 3 bases and J gave up 5 bases; unmatched junction bases: 10. Germline V gene lookup returns CDR1 LNHDA and CDR2 SQIVND (reference sequence).

This sequence joins TRBV19 and TRBJ1-1; possibly TRBD1 for D (6 bases). The CDR3 sequence is 13 residues long. CDR1 and CDR2 from the germline V gene are LNHDA and SQIVND (reference sequence). Trimming removed 3 bases from V and 5 bases from J, with 10 bases in between. CDR3 DNA sequence: TGTGCCAGTAGTATTGGACAGACTACTGAAGCTTTCTTT. It codes for CASSIGQTTEAFF.

CDR3 region: CATSAQDRVGNEQFF. For the CDR3, the DNA is TGTGCCACCAGTGCGCAGGACAGGGTGGGCAATGAGCAGTTCTTC. This chain links TRBV24-1 with TRBJ2-1; TRBD1 matches 8 bases. The CDR3 is 15 amino acids. Trimming cost V 5 bases and J 6 bases; bases outside gene matches: 8. Germline CDR1 and CDR2: KGHDR and SFDVKD.

This clone was seen a few times. The rearrangement joins TRBV5-1 to TRBJ1-6, with D possibly TRBD1 on 6 matching bases. The CDR3 is 14 residues long. Between the trimmed V and J ends, which lost 5 bases and 8 bases, there was a span of 14 bases. Germline V gives CDR1 SGHRS, CDR2 YFSETQ. The CDR3 loop reads CASRDFGGDSPLHF. The CDR3 DNA reads as TGCGCCAGCAGGGACTTTGGGGGCGATTCACCCCTCCACTTT.

The V and J genes are TRBV25-1 and TRBJ2-2; maybe TRBD2 (6 bases). V dropped 6 bases and J dropped 3 bases, with 20 bases sitting between them. From germline, CDR1 is MGHDK and CDR2 SYGVNS. The CDR3 length is 17 residues. In nucleotides, the CDR3 is TGTGCCAGCAGCCCCCGAGGTCGGACGGGGGACACCGGGGAGCTGTTTTTT. This encodes CASSPRGRTGDTGELFF.

This chain connects TRBV9 to TRBJ1-2; D not resolved. This CDR3 comprises 13 residues. Germline lookup yields CDR1 SGDLS and CDR2 YYNGEE. With 0 bases removed from V and 4 bases from J, the gap between germline ends came to 7 bases. The CDR3 loop reads CASSVDGPYGYTF. The CDR3 DNA follows: TGTGCCAGCAGCGTAGATGGCCCCTATGGCTACACCTTC.

The rearrangement links TRBV18 to TRBJ2-1; TRBD2 might be the D (6 bases). Germline values: CDR1 KGHSH, CDR2 LQKENI. Trimming stripped 4 bases from V and 3 bases from J, with 16 bases between. The CDR3 has 16 residues. The CDR3 here is CASSQMEGTLYNEQFF. For the CDR3, the DNA is TGTGCCAGCTCACAAATGGAGGGAACCCTCTACAATGAGCAGTTCTTC.

The chain joins TRBV6-5 to TRBJ1-2, with TRBD1 matching over 8 bases. From germline, CDR1 is MNHEY and CDR2 SVGAGI. V shed 1 base and J 6 bases; nucleotides not matched to a gene: 4. The length of the CDR3 is 14 residues. CDR3 DNA: TGTGCCAGCAGTTACTTGGGACAGGTGAATGGCTACACCTTC. It is translated as CASSYLGQVNGYTF.

V is TRBV28 and J is TRBJ2-5; 9 bases map to TRBD2. The CDR3 consists of 14 residues. CDR1 MDHEN and CDR2 SYDVKM come from the germline V gene. The V gene end was trimmed by 5 bases and the J gene end by 8 bases; junction bases not matched to a gene: 9. CDR3 in amino acids: CASSIAGALGTQYF. The CDR3 region has the DNA TGTGCCAGCAGTATAGCGGGGGCCCTCGGAACCCAGTACTTC.

This clone appeared a few times. The J gene is TRBJ2-6, the V gene TRBV24-1, with D possibly TRBD1 on 6 matching bases. The germline V and J ends were trimmed by 3 bases and 3 bases, with 8 bases remaining between them. This CDR3 spans 15 amino acids. CDR1 and CDR2 from the germline V gene are KGHDR and SFDVKD. CDR3 loop: CATSDQGHGANVLTF. CDR3 DNA sequence: TGTGCCACCAGTGATCAGGGGCATGGGGCCAACGTCCTGACTTTC.

The rearrangement uses TRBV11-2 and TRBJ2-5; TRBD2 matches at 8 bases. Germline V gene data show CDR1 as SGHAT and CDR2 as FQNNGV. The CDR3 length is 15 residues. V shed 6 bases, J shed 9 bases, and the junction held 15 bases outside the gene matches. The CDR3 protein is CASRLQRGGLAPQYF. The CDR3 DNA sequence: TGTGCCAGCAGGCTCCAACGGGGGGGATTAGCGCCCCAGTACTTC.

This chain links TRBV3-1 (or the pseudogene TRBV3-2) with TRBJ1-3; no clear D. Trimming removed 1 base from V and 0 bases from J, with 7 bases in between. This CDR3 region has 15 residues. Germline V gives CDR1 LGHDT, CDR2 YNNKEL (reference sequence). CDR3 in amino acids: CASSQGQVSGNTIYF. In nucleotides, the CDR3 is TGTGCCAGCAGCCAAGGCCAGGTCTCTGGAAACACCATATATTTT.

This sequence joins TRBV9 and TRBJ2-3, with a tentative D call TRBD2 (6 bases). V was cut by 0 bases and J by 2 bases, with 10 bases left in between. Looked up from germline, CDR1 is SGDLS and CDR2 is YYNGEE. There are 15 residues in the CDR3. The CDR3 DNA reads TGTGCCAGCAGCGTAGGTCTAGCGCTCACAGATACGCAGTATTTT. This codes for CASSVGLALTDTQYF.

The V and J genes are TRBV5-7 and TRBJ2-7; D remains ambiguous. TRBV5-7 is sorted into the ORF group, with uncertain function. The CDR3 covers 15 residues. Trimming took off 1 base at V and 2 bases at J, with 13 bases between the two ends. The CDR3: CASSLPYYRAYEQYV. The DNA for the CDR3 is TGTGCCAGCAGCTTGCCGTATTACCGAGCCTACGAGCAGTACGTC.

The CDR3 region has the DNA TGCAGCGTTGGAGGGACAGGGTTCAACACCGGGGAGCTGTTTTTT. Translation: CSVGGTGFNTGELFF. The chain has TRBV29-1 and TRBJ2-2; 9 positions agree with TRBD1. Trimming removed 4 bases from V and 2 bases from J; junction bases left unmatched: 5. Germline V gene data show CDR1 as SQVTM and CDR2 as ANQGSEA. This CDR3 has 15 amino acids.

J is TRBJ2-1 and V is TRBV18, with a tentative D call TRBD2 (5 bases). The CDR3 runs to 13 residues. Germline assignment: CDR1 KGHSH and CDR2 LQKENI. V lost 3 bases to trimming and J lost 12 bases, with 15 bases between them. CDR3 nucleotide sequence: TGTGCCAGCTCACCGCCCACCGGGATTATGCAGTTCTTC. Translation: CASSPPTGIMQFF.

This clone was counted once. V usage is TRBV2 and J usage is TRBJ2-2; D ambiguous. CDR3 length equals 12 residues. V dropped 6 bases and J dropped 7 bases, with 9 bases sitting between them. CDR1 is SNHLY, CDR2 FYNNEI, per germline. DNA of the CDR3: TGTGCCAGCAGCCCCAGAGGCGGGGAGCTGTTTTTT. This encodes CASSPRGGELFF.

The chain couples TRBV5-6 to TRBJ2-5, with 11 bases identical to TRBD1. The V and J ends lost 4 bases and 5 bases, in that order; junction bases with no gene match: 13. The CDR3 has 17 amino acids. Germline V gene lookup returns CDR1 SGHDT and CDR2 YYEEEE. The CDR3 loop is CASSRGQGAVRRETQYF. The CDR3 region has the DNA TGTGCCAGCAGCCGCGGACAGGGGGCAGTCCGTCGGGAGACCCAGTACTTC.

Only a few counts were recorded for this clone. V usage is TRBV6-5 and J usage is TRBJ1-2; 9 bases agree with TRBD1. Germline trimming cut 6 bases from V and 7 bases from J; bases unmatched to any gene: 6. CDR1 MNHEY and CDR2 SVGAGI come from the germline V gene. CDR3 size: 13 residues. The CDR3 region is CASRGTGWSGYTF. The CDR3 DNA follows: TGTGCCAGCAGAGGGACAGGGTGGTCTGGCTACACCTTC.